These 28 T cell receptor beta chains were sequenced from one sample in a study of T cell changes during pregnancy in multiple sclerosis. Produced via immunoSEQ multiplex PCR; TCRdb's table is partial and in-frame only. The data hold about 61,000 clones, with about 87% observed a single time. The sequences come from peripheral blood, collected in the first trimester of pregnancy. These receptors came from a female donor in good health, enrolled as a control in a pregnancy study.

The chain uses TRBV6-1 and TRBJ1-6, with 10 bases matching TRBD1. The CDR3 is made up of 20 amino acids. The J segment lost 5 bases and the V segment lost 4 bases, leaving 17 bases of the junction unmatched. Germline V CDR1 and CDR2: MNHNS, SASEGT. This CDR3 reads CASSGEAGQGVEWDNSPLHF. The CDR3, as DNA: TGTGCCAGCAGTGGGGAAGCAGGACAGGGGGTGGAATGGGATAATTCACCCCTCCACTTT.

The chain recombines TRBV6-1 with TRBJ1-1; D possibly corresponds to TRBD1 (6 bases). The ends were cut back, 4 bases at V and 11 bases at J, with 20 bases in the middle. The germline CDR1 and CDR2 sequences are MNHNS and SASEGT. The CDR3 is 14 amino acids. The CDR3 DNA reads TGTGCCAGCAGTGCGCTAAGGACAGCCTTTGGGGCTTTCTTT. Translated, it gives CASSALRTAFGAFF.

The V call is TRBV10-3, the J call TRBJ1-2, with 10 bases aligning to TRBD1. The CDR3 has 16 residues. Looked up from germline, CDR1 is ENHRY and CDR2 is SYGVKD. Losses at the gene ends were 3 bases for V and 0 bases for J; bases not matched to a gene: 4. As DNA, the CDR3 is TGTGCCATCAGTGATGGGACAGGGGACGCTAACTATGGCTACACCTTC. It encodes CAISDGTGDANYGYTF.

This chain joins TRBV7-9 and TRBJ1-1; D is perhaps TRBD1 (6 bases). The CDR3 spans 14 residues. In germline, CDR1 is SEHNR, CDR2 FQNEAQ (reference sequence). Trimming stripped 2 bases from V and 5 bases from J, with 12 bases between. This CDR3 reads CASSLYQGSTEAFF. As DNA, the CDR3 is TGTGCCAGCAGCTTATATCAGGGGTCGACTGAAGCTTTCTTT.

The chain combines TRBV7-9 with TRBJ2-2, with D possibly matching TRBD2 (7 bases). CDR3 size: 17 residues. The germline V gene has CDR1 SEHNR and CDR2 FQNEAQ (reference sequence). The V gene lost 7 bases and the J gene lost 2 bases, with 20 bases spanning the gap. The CDR3 bases are TGTGCCAGCACCGGGGGGCGGGGAACACTCAACACCGGGGAGCTGTTTTTT. Translated: CASTGGRGTLNTGELFF.

This sequence joins TRBV30 and TRBJ2-7; D call uncertain. The CDR3 runs to 13 residues. V was pared by 4 bases and J by 7 bases, with 17 bases between. Germline loops: CDR1 GTSNPN, CDR2 SVGIG (reference sequence). CDR3 nucleotides: TGTGCCTGGAATCTCCCGGCGAGGTGGGAGCAGTACTTC. It encodes CAWNLPARWEQYF.

The chain has TRBV2 and TRBJ2-1; 8 bases match TRBD2. The CDR3 consists of 11 residues. The trim removed 4 bases at V and 15 bases at J, leaving 5 bases unmatched. Germline V gene lookup returns CDR1 SNHLY and CDR2 FYNNEI. CDR3 sequence: CASSGTSGLFF. CDR3 sequence (DNA): TGTGCCAGCAGTGGAACTAGCGGTCTGTTCTTC.

The rearrangement uses TRBV7-8 and TRBJ2-3; D unclear. The CDR3 covers 16 residues. Germline lookup yields CDR1 SGHVS and CDR2 FQNEAQ. Trimming cost V 3 bases and J 0 bases, with 13 bases left between them. The CDR3, as DNA: TGTGCCAGCAGCTTCGTCAGGCCGTCTAGCACAGATACGCAGTATTTT. This codes for CASSFVRPSSTDTQYF.

CDR3 nucleotide sequence: TGTGCCAGCAGCCCGCATAGAGGGATCTCCCCTGAAGCTTTCTTT. This codes for CASSPHRGISPEAFF. The chain combines TRBV7-2 with TRBJ1-1; D unclear. The germline V and J ends were trimmed by 5 bases and 6 bases, with 19 bases remaining between them. Looked up from germline, CDR1 is SGHTA and CDR2 is FQGNSA. The CDR3 is made up of 15 amino acids.

V and J are TRBV4-3 and TRBJ2-7; possibly TRBD2 for D (5 bases). V was pared by 4 bases and J by 5 bases, with 27 bases between. CDR1 and CDR2 from the germline V gene are LGHNA and YSLEER. The CDR3 covers 18 residues. CDR3 sequence (DNA): TGCGCCAGCAGCCCCCAACCTAAAGGGAGATCCTACCCCAACGAGCAGTACTTC. It codes for CASSPQPKGRSYPNEQYF.

The rearrangement uses TRBV5-6 and TRBJ2-5; a possible D gene is TRBD2 (8 bases). Germline-derived CDR1 and CDR2 are SGHDT and YYEEEE. V lost 4 bases and J lost 1, with 14 bases in between. The CDR3 contains 15 residues. The CDR3 DNA is TGTGCCAGCAGCAGGGGGCGGGGGGTCCAAGAGACCCAGTACTTC. It encodes CASSRGRGVQETQYF.

In DNA, the CDR3 is TGCGCCAGCAGCTGGAATACGGGACAGCTGAACTATGGCTACACCTTC. The encoded protein is CASSWNTGQLNYGYTF. This chain connects TRBV5-1 to TRBJ1-2; 7 bases map to TRBD1. The junction had 10 bases not matched to a gene; V was cut back by 3 bases and J by 2 bases. The germline gives CDR1 SGHRS, CDR2 YFSETQ. CDR3 length: 16 residues.

This clone was observed at least ten times. The chain combines TRBV7-2 with TRBJ2-7; 12 bases fit TRBD2. From germline, CDR1 is SGHTA and CDR2 FQGNSA. This CDR3 region has 16 residues. Losses at the gene ends were 2 bases for V and 4 bases for J; bases not matched to a gene: 6. In DNA form, the CDR3 reads TGTGCCAGCAGCTTACTCGGGACTAGCGGGTCTTACGAGCAGTACTTC. Translation gives CASSLLGTSGSYEQYF. The whole variable domain, filled in from reference TRBV7-2 and TRBJ2-7, reads GAGVSQSPSNKVTEKGKDVELRCDPISGHTALYWYRQSLGQGLEFLIYFQGNSAPDKSGLPSDRFSAERTGGSVSTLTIQRTQQEDSAVYLCASSLLGTSGSYEQYFGPGTRLTVT.

This CDR3 reads CASSPTGSWNTEAFF. Written as DNA, the CDR3 is TGTGCCAGCAGCCCTACAGGGTCCTGGAACACTGAAGCTTTCTTT. The chain has TRBV4-2 and TRBJ1-1; D may be TRBD1 (6 bases). This CDR3 is built from 15 residues. Trimming removed 4 bases at V and 1 base at J, with 13 bases between. Germline V gene lookup returns CDR1 LGHNA and CDR2 YNFKEQ.

V is TRBV6-1 and J is TRBJ1-2; maybe TRBD1 (6 bases). Germline V gives CDR1 MNHNS, CDR2 SASEGT. V was cut by 8 bases and J by 5 bases, with 15 bases left in between. The length of the CDR3 is 13 residues. CDR3 loop: CASGNREQYGYTF. The CDR3 DNA sequence: TGTGCCAGCGGAAACAGGGAGCAGTATGGCTACACCTTC.

This chain joins TRBV9 and TRBJ2-5; D is possibly TRBD2 (7 bases). CDR1 and CDR2 from the germline V gene are SGDLS and YYNGEE. The CDR3 covers 16 residues. V lost 4 bases, J lost 1 base, and 17 bases lay in between. CDR3 sequence: CASSPQGGGIQETQYF. CDR3 DNA: TGTGCCAGCAGCCCCCAGGGAGGGGGTATCCAAGAGACCCAGTACTTC.

J is TRBJ2-5 and V is TRBV29-1, with 7 nucleotides matching TRBD2. J was trimmed by 4 bases and V by 7 bases; bases with no gene match: 9. The CDR3 length is 13 residues. Germline V CDR1 and CDR2: SQVTM, ANQGSEA. The CDR3 DNA follows: TGCAGCGGTACACCCGGGGGGTTAGAGACCCAGTACTTC. Protein product: CSGTPGGLETQYF.

The chain carries TRBV19 and TRBJ2-5, with TRBD2 as a possible D gene (6 bases). V lost 3 bases, J lost 5 bases, and 10 bases lay in between. The CDR3 is 13 amino acids. CDR1 is LNHDA, CDR2 SQIVND, per germline (reference sequence). The CDR3 loop reads CASSILGGETQYF. The DNA for the CDR3 is TGTGCCAGTAGTATTCTAGGAGGGGAGACCCAGTACTTC. Based on the CDR3 plus reference TRBV19 and TRBJ2-5, the full variable domain is DGGITQSPKYLFRKEGQNVTLSCEQNLNHDAMYWYRQDPGQGLRLIYYSQIVNDFQKGDIAEGYSVSREKKESFPLTVTSAQKNPTAFYLCASSILGGETQYFGPGTRLLVL.

Here the CDR3 reads CASRLGTGGTDTQYF. In nucleotides, the CDR3 is TGTGCCAGCAGACTCGGGACAGGGGGCACAGATACGCAGTATTTT. The V call is TRBV6-1, the J call TRBJ2-3; 10 nucleotides agree with TRBD1. The CDR3 is made up of 15 amino acids. V shed 6 bases, J shed 1 base, and the junction held 4 bases outside the gene matches. Germline assignment: CDR1 MNHNS and CDR2 SASEGT.

The chain has TRBV7-8 and TRBJ2-3; 11 bases map to TRBD2. V lost 10 bases, J lost 1 base, and 7 bases stayed unmatched. The CDR3 is 15 residues long. Germline lookup yields CDR1 SGHVS and CDR2 FQNEAQ. The CDR3 region is CATTTLAGGTDTQYF. In DNA, the CDR3 is TGTGCCACAACCACACTAGCGGGGGGCACAGATACGCAGTATTTT.

The chain combines TRBV7-2 with TRBJ1-5; D not certain. V was cut by 3 bases and J by 13 bases, with 19 bases left in between. Germline lookup yields CDR1 SGHTA and CDR2 FQGNSA. CDR3 length: 14 amino acids. The CDR3 protein is CASSFLGNPSLQHF. The CDR3 DNA sequence: TGTGCCAGCAGCTTCCTAGGCAACCCCTCCTTGCAGCATTTT.

This chain links TRBV10-3 with TRBJ1-5, with 7 bases fitting TRBD1. Germline CDR1 ENHRY, CDR2 SYGVKD. Germline trimming cut 6 bases from V and 2 bases from J; bases unmatched to any gene: 7. The CDR3 spans 15 residues. The CDR3 sequence: CAIRSAGGGNQPQHF. The CDR3 DNA reads as TGTGCCATCAGGTCCGCAGGGGGAGGCAATCAGCCCCAGCATTTT.

This clone was observed a few times. V gene TRBV30 combines with J gene TRBJ1-6, with TRBD1 as a possible D gene (6 bases). The CDR3 extends over 13 amino acids. Germline CDR1 is GTSNPN and CDR2 is SVGIG (reference sequence). Trimming left V 0 bases short and J 10 bases short, with 10 bases between. The chain's CDR3 is CAWSVQGQSPLHF. The CDR3 DNA follows: TGTGCCTGGAGTGTACAGGGTCAGTCACCCCTCCACTTT. Complete variable domain (other parts from reference TRBV30 and TRBJ1-6): SQTIHQWPATLVQPVGSPLSLECTVEGTSNPNLYWYRQAAGRGLQLLFYSVGIGQISSEVPQNLSASRPQDRQFILSSKKLLLSDSGFYLCAWSVQGQSPLHFGNGTRLTVT.

CDR3 sequence: CASSHTGYYQPQHF. For the CDR3, the DNA is TGTGCCAGCAGCCATACGGGTTATTATCAGCCCCAGCATTTT. This sequence joins TRBV7-3 and TRBJ1-5; D is unclear. The CDR3 runs 14 residues. The germline gives CDR1 SGHTA, CDR2 FQGTGA. V lost 5 bases, J lost 5 bases, and 13 bases lay in between.

The chain joins TRBV4-3 to TRBJ2-3; TRBD1 aligns across 9 bases. V shed 0 bases and J 6 bases; nucleotides not matched to a gene: 4. Germline CDR1 and CDR2: LGHNA and YSLEER. The CDR3 is made up of 15 amino acids. The CDR3: CASSQEGQGGDTQYF. In nucleotides, the CDR3 is TGCGCCAGCAGCCAAGAGGGACAGGGTGGGGATACGCAGTATTTT.

This chain connects TRBV13 to TRBJ2-1; 11 nucleotides match TRBD2. Per the germline V gene, CDR1 is PRHDT and CDR2 is FYEKMQ (reference sequence). V lost 5 bases, J lost 7 bases, and 13 bases stayed unmatched. The CDR3 consists of 17 residues. The CDR3 sequence: CASSPRTLAGGPNEQFF. The CDR3 DNA is TGTGCCAGCAGCCCGAGAACTTTAGCGGGGGGGCCTAATGAGCAGTTCTTC.

CDR3 region: CASSLASQSYEQYF. CDR3 in DNA: TGTGCCAGCAGCTTAGCCAGTCAGTCCTACGAGCAGTACTTC. This rearrangement joins TRBV7-2 to TRBJ2-7; no clear D gene. The V gene's germline CDR1 is SGHTA and CDR2 FQGNSA. V shed 0 bases and J shed 1 base, with 7 bases lying between them. The CDR3 consists of 14 residues.

Remarks on this clone: A read error may produce the germline difference seen at one junction end. The V call is TRBV4-1, the J call TRBJ1-2; no reliable D call. Germline loops: CDR1 MGHRA, CDR2 YSYEKL. The CDR3 consists of 15 residues. The CDR3 region has the DNA TGCGCCAGCAGCCAATTTCATGGCGGCTACTATGGCTACGCCTTC. This gives the protein CASSQFHGGYYGYAF.